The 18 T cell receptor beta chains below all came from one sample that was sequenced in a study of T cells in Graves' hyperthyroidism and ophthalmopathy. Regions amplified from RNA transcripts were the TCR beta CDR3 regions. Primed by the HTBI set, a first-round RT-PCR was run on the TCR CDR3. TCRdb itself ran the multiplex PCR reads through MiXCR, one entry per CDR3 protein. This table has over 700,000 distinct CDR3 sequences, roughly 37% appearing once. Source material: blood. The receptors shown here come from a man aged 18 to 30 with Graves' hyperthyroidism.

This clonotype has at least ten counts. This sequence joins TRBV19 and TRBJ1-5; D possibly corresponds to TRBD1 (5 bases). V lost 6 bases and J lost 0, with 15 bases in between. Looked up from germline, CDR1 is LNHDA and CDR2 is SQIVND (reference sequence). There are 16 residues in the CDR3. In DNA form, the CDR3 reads TGTGCCAGTAGGAGGGGAGCAGGAAATAGCAATCAGCCCCAGCATTTT. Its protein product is CASRRGAGNSNQPQHF.

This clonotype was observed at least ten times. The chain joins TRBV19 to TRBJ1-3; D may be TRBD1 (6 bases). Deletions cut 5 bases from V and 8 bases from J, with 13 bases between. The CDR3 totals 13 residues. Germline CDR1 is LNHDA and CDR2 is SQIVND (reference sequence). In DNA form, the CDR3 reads TGTGCCAGTAGTGTCTCAGGGGCAGACACCATATATTTT. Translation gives CASSVSGADTIYF.

CDR3 DNA: TGTGCCAGCAGCCTCCAGGGACGCGGTGAGCAGTTCTTC. Protein: CASSLQGRGEQFF. The V gene is TRBV4-2, the J gene TRBJ2-1, with D possibly called TRBD1 or TRBD2 (5 bases each). Trimming removed 4 bases from V and 9 bases from J, with 13 bases in between. Germline CDR1 LGHNA, CDR2 YNFKEQ. This CDR3 comprises 13 residues.

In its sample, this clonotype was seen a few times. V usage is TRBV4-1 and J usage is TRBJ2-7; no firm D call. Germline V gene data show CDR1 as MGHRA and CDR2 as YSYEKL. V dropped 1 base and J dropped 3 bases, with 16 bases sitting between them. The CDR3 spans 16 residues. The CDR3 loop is CASSQGGSDGDYEQYF. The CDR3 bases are TGCGCCAGCAGCCAAGGCGGCTCGGACGGCGACTACGAGCAGTACTTC.

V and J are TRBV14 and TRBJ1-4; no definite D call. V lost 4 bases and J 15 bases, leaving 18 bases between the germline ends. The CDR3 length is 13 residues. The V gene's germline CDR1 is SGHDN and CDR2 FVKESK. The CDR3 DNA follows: TGTGCCAGCAGCCCAGGAACGAGACTTACTTTGTTTTTT. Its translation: CASSPGTRLTLFF.

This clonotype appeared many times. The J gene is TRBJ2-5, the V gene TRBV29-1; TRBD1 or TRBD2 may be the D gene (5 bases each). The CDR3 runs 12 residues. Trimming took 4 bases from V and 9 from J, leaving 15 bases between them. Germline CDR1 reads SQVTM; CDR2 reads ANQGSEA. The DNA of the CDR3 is TGCAGCGTTGGTGACAGAGTGGAGGCCCAGTACTTC. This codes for CSVGDRVEAQYF.

The CDR3 DNA is TGTGCCAGCACGACGACGGGTTCCCTTGAGGCGCAGTACTTC. It is translated as CASTTTGSLEAQYF. The gene calls are TRBV12-3 or TRBV12-4 and TRBJ2-7; D call uncertain. This CDR3 region has 14 residues. Trimming took off 7 bases at V and 9 bases at J, with 22 bases between the two ends.

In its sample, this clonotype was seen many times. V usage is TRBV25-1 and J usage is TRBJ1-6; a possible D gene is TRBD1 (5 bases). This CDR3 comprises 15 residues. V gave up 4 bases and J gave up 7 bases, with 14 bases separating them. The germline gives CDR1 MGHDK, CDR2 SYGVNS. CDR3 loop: CASSAGAGGNSPLHF. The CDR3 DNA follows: TGTGCCAGCAGTGCCGGGGCCGGGGGAAATTCACCCCTCCACTTT. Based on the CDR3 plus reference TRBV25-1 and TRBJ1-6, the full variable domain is EADIYQTPRYLVIGTGKKITLECSQTMGHDKMYWYQQDPGMELHLIHYSYGVNSTEKGDLSSESTVSRIRTEHFPLTLESARPSHTSQYLCASSAGAGGNSPLHFGNGTRLTVT.

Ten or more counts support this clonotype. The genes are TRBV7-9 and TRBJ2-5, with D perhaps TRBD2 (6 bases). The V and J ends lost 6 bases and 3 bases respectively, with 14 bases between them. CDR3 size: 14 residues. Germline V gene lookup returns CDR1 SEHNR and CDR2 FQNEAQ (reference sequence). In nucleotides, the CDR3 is TGTGCCAGCAGATACCCGGGACTTGAAGAGACCCAGTACTTC. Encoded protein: CASRYPGLEETQYF. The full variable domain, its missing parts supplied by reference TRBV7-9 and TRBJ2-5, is DTGVSQNPRHKITKRGQNVTFRCDPISEHNRLYWYRQTLGQGPEFLTYFQNEAQLEKSRLLSDRFSAERPKGSFSTLEIQRTEQGDSAMYLCASRYPGLEETQYFGPGTRLLVL.

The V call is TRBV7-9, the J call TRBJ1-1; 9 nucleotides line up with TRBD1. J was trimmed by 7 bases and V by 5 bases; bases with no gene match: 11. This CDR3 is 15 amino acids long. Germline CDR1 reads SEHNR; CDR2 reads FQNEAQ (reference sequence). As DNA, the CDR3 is TGTGCCAGCAGCCAAGAGGACAGGGGATGGCGTGAAGCTTTCTTT. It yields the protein CASSQEDRGWREAFF.

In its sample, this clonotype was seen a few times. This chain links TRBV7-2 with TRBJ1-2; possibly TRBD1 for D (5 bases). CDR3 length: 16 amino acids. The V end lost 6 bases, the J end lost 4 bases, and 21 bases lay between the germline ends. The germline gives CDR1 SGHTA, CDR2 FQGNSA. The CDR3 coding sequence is TGTGCCAGCAGTCGGCTGTTCGGGACCCTACGCTATGGCTACACCTTC. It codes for CASSRLFGTLRYGYTF.

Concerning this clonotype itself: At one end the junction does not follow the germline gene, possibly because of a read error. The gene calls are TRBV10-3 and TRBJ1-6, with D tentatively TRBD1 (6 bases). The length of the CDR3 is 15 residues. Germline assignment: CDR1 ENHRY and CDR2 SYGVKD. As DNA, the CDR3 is TGTGCCAGCAGTTATTACGGGGGCCATAATTCACCCCTCCACTTT. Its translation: CASSYYGGHNSPLHF.

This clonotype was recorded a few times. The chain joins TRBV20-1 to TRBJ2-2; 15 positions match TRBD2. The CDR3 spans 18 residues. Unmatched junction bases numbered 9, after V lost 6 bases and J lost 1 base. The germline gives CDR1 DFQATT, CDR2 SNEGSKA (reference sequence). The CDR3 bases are TGCAGTGCCCCTTCCCCGGGACTAGCGGGAGGGAACACCGGGGAGCTGTTTTTT. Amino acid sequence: CSAPSPGLAGGNTGELFF.

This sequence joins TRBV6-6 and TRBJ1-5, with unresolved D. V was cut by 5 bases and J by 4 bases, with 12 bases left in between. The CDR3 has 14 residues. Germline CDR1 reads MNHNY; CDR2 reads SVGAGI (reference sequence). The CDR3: CASSRLPQNQPQHF. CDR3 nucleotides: TGTGCCAGCAGTCGCCTACCCCAAAATCAGCCCCAGCATTTT.

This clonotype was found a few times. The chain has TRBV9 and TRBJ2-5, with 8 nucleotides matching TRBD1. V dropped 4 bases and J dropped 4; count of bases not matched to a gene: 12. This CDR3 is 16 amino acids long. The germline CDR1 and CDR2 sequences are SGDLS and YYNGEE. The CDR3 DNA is TGTGCCAGCAGCCCGAACACAGGGGGAGTAGGAGAGACCCAGTACTTC. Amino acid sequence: CASSPNTGGVGETQYF.

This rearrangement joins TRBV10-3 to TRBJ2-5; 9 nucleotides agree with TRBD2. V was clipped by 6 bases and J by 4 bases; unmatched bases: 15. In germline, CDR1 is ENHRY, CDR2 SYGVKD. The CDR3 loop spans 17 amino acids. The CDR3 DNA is TGTGCCATCAGCACACCCTTCAAAGCGGGGGGTTTAGAGACCCAGTACTTC. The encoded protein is CAISTPFKAGGLETQYF.

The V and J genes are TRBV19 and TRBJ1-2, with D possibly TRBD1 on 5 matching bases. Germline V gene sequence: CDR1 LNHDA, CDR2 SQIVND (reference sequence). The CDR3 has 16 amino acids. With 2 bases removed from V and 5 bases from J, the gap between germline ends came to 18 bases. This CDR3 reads CASSIIRDAGSYGYTF. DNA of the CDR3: TGTGCCAGTAGTATAATCCGGGACGCTGGATCGTATGGCTACACCTTC.

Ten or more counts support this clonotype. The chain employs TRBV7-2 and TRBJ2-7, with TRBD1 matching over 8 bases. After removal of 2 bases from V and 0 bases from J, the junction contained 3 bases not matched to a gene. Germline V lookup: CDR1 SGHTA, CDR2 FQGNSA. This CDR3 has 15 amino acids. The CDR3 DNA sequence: TGTGCCAGCAGCTTATTGGGGACAGGCTCCTACGAGCAGTACTTC. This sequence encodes CASSLLGTGSYEQYF.